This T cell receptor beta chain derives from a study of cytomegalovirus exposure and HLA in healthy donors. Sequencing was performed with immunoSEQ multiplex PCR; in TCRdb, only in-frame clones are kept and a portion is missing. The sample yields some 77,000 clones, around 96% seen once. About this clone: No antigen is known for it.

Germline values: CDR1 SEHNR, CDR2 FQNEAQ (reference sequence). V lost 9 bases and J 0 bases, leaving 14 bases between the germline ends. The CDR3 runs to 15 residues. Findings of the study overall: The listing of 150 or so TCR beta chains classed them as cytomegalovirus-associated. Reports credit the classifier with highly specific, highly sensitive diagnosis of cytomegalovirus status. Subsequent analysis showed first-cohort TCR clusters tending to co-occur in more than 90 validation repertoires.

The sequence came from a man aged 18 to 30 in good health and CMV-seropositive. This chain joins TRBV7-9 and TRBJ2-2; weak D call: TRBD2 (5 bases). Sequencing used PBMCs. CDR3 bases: TGTGCCAGTCGTGGCGGGCGGGCGAACACCGGGGAGCTGTTTTTT. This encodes CASRGGRANTGELFF.